This TCR beta chain was sequenced in a study of blood T cells in healthy people across ages. In germline, CDR1 is SNHLY, CDR2 FYNNEI. The J segment lost 4 bases and the V segment lost 7 bases, leaving 3 bases of the junction unmatched. This CDR3 comprises 12 residues. The donors, aged roughly 6 to 95, were healthy Caucasians from Russia. The extraction recovered at least 5 micrograms of total RNA per sample. It was with a sample-barcoded 5' primer and a J-beta primer mix that a second PCR of about 6 to 12 cycles was run. One entry per CDR3 protein results from TCRdb running MiXCR on the 5' RACE reads. The sample contains about 1.4 million distinct CDR3 sequences, approximately 60% of which appear only once. About this clonotype: This may arise from a read error, as a much more abundant clone is one base away.

Sequenced: blood. The chain combines TRBV2 with TRBJ2-5; TRBD2 agrees at 7 bases. The sequence was obtained from a man between 18 and 35 years old in good health. As DNA, the CDR3 is TGTGCCAGCATTGGGGGGGGAGAGACCCAGTACTTC. Translated, it gives CASIGGGETQYF.